The text below deals with one T cell receptor (beta chain). What it binds is not known. Library preparation (for TCRbeta) was performed with unique molecular identifiers. TCRdb independently ran MiXCR on the PCR reads; one entry per CDR3 protein. The repertoire holds around 100,000 distinct CDR3 sequences, 7.5% to 9.5% seen once, with about 17% in the top ten. This sample is part of a study of T-cell reconstitution after alpha-beta-depleted transplantation in children. General observations from the study: Newly generated T cells supplied most T-cell counts and diversity one year post-transplant. Alpha-beta T cells present about two months after transplant were reported to originate from several hundred expanded graft clones.

The V segment lost 4 bases and the J segment 7 bases; nucleotides outside the gene matches: 17. Germline values: CDR1 SGDLS, CDR2 YYNGEE. CDR3 size: 16 residues. The input for sequencing was PBMCs, taken before TCRalphabeta/CD19-depleted stem cell transplant. The receptor was isolated from a boy between 2 and 10 years old with acute lymphoblastic leukemia, due to receive a stem cell transplant. The rearrangement links TRBV9 to TRBJ2-7; 7 nucleotides line up with TRBD2. The CDR3 loop is CASSLLGGVSSREQYF. For the CDR3, the DNA is TGTGCCAGCAGCCTACTGGGAGGGGTGTCCTCTCGGGAGCAGTACTTC.